This T cell receptor beta chain was recorded in a study of response to subunit inactivated influenza vaccine. One entry per CDR3 protein results from TCRdb running MiXCR on the RT-PCR reads. The repertoire includes about 570,000 distinct CDR3 sequences, about 10% of them detected once, and 11% sits in the top ten. In its sample, this clonotype was seen a few times. In germline, CDR1 is MNHNS, CDR2 SASEGT. Trimming took 4 bases from V and 6 from J; bases not matched to a gene: 15. CDR3 length: 16 residues. The same data also contributed to another study, on T cells expressing NK-cell markers. That paper notes: As the method of synthesis, 5'RACE template switching with UMIs yielded TCR beta cDNA.

This specimen was PBMCs from blood, taken on the day of vaccination. V is TRBV6-1 and J is TRBJ2-7; 7 bases agree with TRBD2. The sequence was collected from a man aged 45-65 years who received an inactivated influenza vaccine. Written as DNA, the CDR3 is TGTGCCAGCAGTGCCCTGGGAGTAGCGGGCCTTTCCGAGCAGTACTTC. This sequence encodes CASSALGVAGLSEQYF.